These 30 T cell receptor beta chains were sequenced from one sample in a study of beta chain features in type 1 diabetes. Points from the study as a whole: Type 1 diabetes patients had TCRB CDR3s that were shorter (moderately but significantly so) in all four CD4+ subsets.

These receptors are not linked to any known antigen. Reverse transcribing all isolated RNA meant expressed TCRB transcripts were sequenced. Data came from immunoSEQ multiplex PCR; TCRdb stores just in-frame clones and leaves some out. The data hold 240,000 or so clones, with around 21% observed a single time. The sample consisted of naive CD4+ T cells from blood. Receptor source: a middle-aged woman with type 1 diabetes.

This clone was recorded a few times. The V gene is TRBV5-1, the J gene TRBJ2-1; 10 bases map to TRBD2. Germline CDR1 SGHRS, CDR2 YFSETQ. Germline trimming cut 0 bases from V and 10 bases from J; bases unmatched to any gene: 7. The CDR3 runs to 15 residues. The CDR3 nucleotides read TGCGCCAGCAGCTTGGTAGCGGGAGGTAACGAGGAGCAGTTCTTC. It yields the protein CASSLVAGGNEEQFF.

This chain joins TRBV5-4 and TRBJ2-6, with D unresolved. Germline V gene sequence: CDR1 SGHNT, CDR2 YYREEE (reference sequence). The CDR3 has 16 amino acids. With 0 bases removed from V and 0 bases from J, the gap between germline ends came to 7 bases. In nucleotides, the CDR3 is TGTGCCAGCAGCTTGGGACTGTTCTCTGGGGCCAACGTCCTGACTTTC. It translates to CASSLGLFSGANVLTF.

The chain joins TRBV18 to TRBJ1-5; possibly TRBD1 for D (5 bases). The V and J ends lost 5 bases and 4 bases respectively, with 15 bases between them. This CDR3 has 15 residues. Germline V gene data show CDR1 as KGHSH and CDR2 as LQKENI. In DNA, the CDR3 is TGTGCCAGCTCAATGGGGCAGGGCGAAAATCAGCCCCAGCATTTT. It is translated as CASSMGQGENQPQHF.

The V and J genes are TRBV4-3 and TRBJ2-7, with D possibly being TRBD1 (6 bases). Trimming shortened V by 5 bases and J by 2 bases, and 16 bases separated the two germline ends. CDR1 and CDR2 from the germline V gene are LGHNA and YSLEER. The CDR3 is made up of 15 amino acids. For the CDR3, the DNA is TGCGCCAGCAGCGTTACTTACAGGGAGACCTACGAGCAGTACTTC. It translates to CASSVTYRETYEQYF.

This clone has more than one count but fewer than ten. One end of the junction varies from germline; a read error may be responsible. This chain joins TRBV6-5 and TRBJ2-1, with D hard to call. This CDR3 spans 12 amino acids. Germline assignment: CDR1 MNHEY and CDR2 SVGAGI. As DNA, the CDR3 is TGTGCCAGCAGTTACTCGAAGCGTCAGATGGTCTTC. This encodes CASSYSKRQMVF.

The CDR3 DNA sequence: TGTGCCAGCAGCCTCAGGGAAGGGGTAGAAGAGACCCAGTACTTC. Translated, it gives CASSLREGVEETQYF. J is TRBJ2-5 and V is TRBV5-4, with D maybe TRBD1 (5 bases). The CDR3 length is 15 residues. CDR1 is SGHNT, CDR2 YYREEE, per germline (reference sequence). V lost 4 bases and J 3 bases, leaving 16 bases between the germline ends.

This clone was counted only a few times. The genes are TRBV5-6 and TRBJ1-2; 8 bases are a match to TRBD1. The germline V gene encodes CDR1 SGHDT and CDR2 YYEEEE. V was pared by 4 bases and J by 2 bases, with 13 bases of the junction left unmatched. The CDR3 is 17 amino acids. Here the CDR3 reads CASSEPRGHYVNYGYTF. DNA of the CDR3: TGTGCCAGCAGCGAACCCAGGGGGCACTACGTCAACTATGGCTACACCTTC.

V is TRBV9 and J is TRBJ1-2; D possibly corresponds to TRBD1 (5 bases). V lost 0 bases and J lost 4, with 13 bases in between. The CDR3 totals 15 residues. Germline lookup yields CDR1 SGDLS and CDR2 YYNGEE. CDR3 nucleotide sequence: TGTGCCAGCAGCGTAGCTCTGGGGGGTGCCTATGGCTACACCTTC. This sequence encodes CASSVALGGAYGYTF.

This clone was found a few times. Other nucleotide sequences in the sample specify the same CDR3. The rearrangement uses TRBV4-3 and TRBJ2-7; 10 nucleotides line up with TRBD2. Germline values: CDR1 LGHNA, CDR2 YSLEER. This CDR3 is 15 amino acids long. V gave up 3 bases and J gave up 1 base; unmatched junction bases: 3. The CDR3 loop is CASSHGLAESYEQYF. In DNA, the CDR3 is TGCGCCAGCAGCCACGGACTAGCGGAGTCCTACGAGCAGTACTTC.

This clone was counted a single time. The chain is built from TRBV27 and TRBJ1-1; 7 positions agree with TRBD1. J gave up 0 bases and V 4 bases, and 5 bases lay outside the gene matches. CDR3 size: 15 residues. CDR1 and CDR2 (germline): MNHEY, SMNVEV (reference sequence). DNA of the CDR3: TGTGCCAGCAGTTGGAACAGGGGATTGAACACTGAAGCTTTCTTT. It translates to CASSWNRGLNTEAFF.

The chain joins TRBV28 to TRBJ2-1, with 12 nucleotides matching TRBD2. Germline V gene data show CDR1 as MDHEN and CDR2 as SYDVKM. With 5 bases clipped from V and 7 bases from J, the junction kept 9 bases outside the gene matches. This CDR3 is 16 amino acids long. The CDR3 protein is CASSPETSGSWNEQFF. CDR3 nucleotide sequence: TGTGCCAGCAGTCCGGAGACTAGCGGGAGTTGGAATGAGCAGTTCTTC.

This chain uses TRBV4-3 with TRBJ2-2; 7 bases line up with TRBD2. V trimming: 1 base; J trimming: 4 bases; junction bases outside the gene matches: 3. Germline CDR1 LGHNA, CDR2 YSLEER. The length of the CDR3 is 15 residues. CDR3 bases: TGCGCCAGCAGCCAAGCGGGGGGAGTCACCGGGGAGCTGTTTTTT. As protein: CASSQAGGVTGELFF.

The chain recombines TRBV15 with TRBJ2-3; D uncertain. Germline CDR1 is LNHNV and CDR2 is YYDKDF (reference sequence). The CDR3 loop spans 14 amino acids. Trimming left V 6 bases short and J 8 bases short, with 18 bases between. Here the CDR3 reads CATSPDPAASTQYF. The CDR3 coding sequence is TGTGCCACCAGTCCGGATCCGGCAGCGTCTACGCAGTATTTT. The complete variable domain, with remaining parts taken from reference TRBV15 and TRBJ2-3, reads DAMVIQNPRYQVTQFGKPVTLSCSQTLNHNVMYWYQQKSSQAPKLLFHYYDKDFNNEADTPDNFQSRRPNTSFCFLDIRSPGLGDTAMYLCATSPDPAASTQYFGPGTRLTVL.

This rearrangement joins TRBV7-2 to TRBJ1-5, with D possibly TRBD1 on 6 matching bases. The CDR3 runs to 13 residues. Trimming left V 4 bases short and J 9 bases short, with 13 bases between. Germline V gene data show CDR1 as SGHTA and CDR2 as FQGNSA. CDR3 residues: CASSSYRERPQHF. The CDR3 nucleotides read TGTGCCAGCAGCTCCTACAGGGAGAGGCCCCAGCATTTT.

This clone occurred a few times. The V gene is TRBV7-2, the J gene TRBJ2-3, with TRBD2 as a possible D gene (5 bases). With 3 bases removed from V and 1 base from J, the gap between germline ends came to 14 bases. The CDR3 consists of 16 residues. The germline CDR1 and CDR2 sequences are SGHTA and FQGNSA. CDR3 nucleotides: TGTGCCAGCAGCTTCCGGGGTCTGGTCGGCACAGATACGCAGTATTTT. Translation gives CASSFRGLVGTDTQYF.

This clone came up a few times. The chain recombines TRBV28 with TRBJ1-3, with D possibly matching TRBD1 (5 bases). The CDR3 contains 16 residues. V gave up 5 bases and J gave up 0 bases, with 14 bases separating them. From germline, CDR1 is MDHEN and CDR2 SYDVKM. CDR3 bases: TGTGCCAGCAGTCTCGGGGGAGGGCCCTCTGGAAACACCATATATTTT. Translated: CASSLGGGPSGNTIYF.

The rearrangement uses TRBV11-2 and TRBJ1-4; unclear D gene. The germline CDR1 and CDR2 sequences are SGHAT and FQNNGV. Trimming pared 3 bases from V and 11 bases from J, leaving 13 bases between. This CDR3 is built from 13 residues. CDR3 sequence (DNA): TGTGCCAGCAGCTTGGAGGACCGTGGGAAACTGTTTTTT. Translated: CASSLEDRGKLFF. The whole variable domain, filled in from reference TRBV11-2 and TRBJ1-4, reads EAGVAQSPRYKIIEKRQSVAFWCNPISGHATLYWYQQILGQGPKLLIQFQNNGVVDDSQLPKDRFSAERLKGVDSTLKIQPAKLEDSAVYLCASSLEDRGKLFFGSGTQLSVL.

This clone was seen a handful of times. The chain recombines TRBV9 with TRBJ2-2; D is unclear. The V end was cut by 3 bases, the J end by 4 bases, with 10 bases between. The V gene's germline CDR1 is SGDLS and CDR2 YYNGEE. The CDR3 sequence is 14 residues long. The DNA for the CDR3 is TGTGCCAGCAGCGCCCGTCCCTCCACCGGGGAGCTGTTTTTT. Translated, it gives CASSARPSTGELFF. Supplemented by reference TRBV9 and TRBJ2-2, the full variable domain reads DSGVTQTPKHLITATGQRVTLRCSPRSGDLSVYWYQQSLDQGLQFLIQYYNGEERAKGNILERFSAQQFPDLHSELNLSSLELGDSALYFCASSARPSTGELFFGEGSRLTVL.

The V gene is TRBV18, the J gene TRBJ2-1; D call uncertain. Trimming took 6 bases from V and 5 from J, leaving 14 bases between them. The CDR3 spans 14 residues. Germline loops: CDR1 KGHSH, CDR2 LQKENI. The CDR3: CASSPPSRNNEQFF. Here the CDR3 DNA reads TGTGCCAGCTCTCCCCCATCTAGGAACAATGAGCAGTTCTTC.

The table lists this clone with a few counts. The chain uses TRBV18 and TRBJ1-2; D is undetermined. The CDR3 totals 11 residues. Germline V gene sequence: CDR1 KGHSH, CDR2 LQKENI. The ends were cut back, 6 bases at V and 4 bases at J, with 6 bases in the middle. The CDR3 DNA reads TGTGCCAGCTCCCTCGGCTATGGCTACACCTTC. Translated, it gives CASSLGYGYTF. Complete variable domain (other parts from reference TRBV18 and TRBJ1-2): NAGVMQNPRHLVRRRGQEARLRCSPMKGHSHVYWYRQLPEEGLKFMVYLQKENIIDESGMPKERFSAEFPKEGPSILRIQQVVRGDSAAYFCASSLGYGYTFGSGTRLTVV.

J is TRBJ1-2 and V is TRBV12-5; D may be TRBD1 (5 bases). The CDR3 has 13 amino acids. V was trimmed by 6 bases and J by 4 bases, leaving 12 bases between them. Germline CDR1 reads LGHNT; CDR2 reads FRNRAP. CDR3 loop: CASGPDGGYGYTF. The DNA for the CDR3 is TGTGCTAGTGGCCCCGACGGGGGCTATGGCTACACCTTC.

The CDR3 DNA is TGTGCCAGCACTATCCTACCCAATGAGCAGTTCTTC. Amino acid sequence: CASTILPNEQFF. V and J are TRBV28 and TRBJ2-1; D unresolved. V lost 7 bases and J lost 6, with 10 bases in between. The germline gives CDR1 MDHEN, CDR2 SYDVKM. This CDR3 spans 12 amino acids.

V and J are TRBV25-1 and TRBJ1-1; D gene unclear. Trimming shortened V by 1 base and J by 1 base, and 10 bases separated the two germline ends. Germline V gene data show CDR1 as MGHDK and CDR2 as SYGVNS. The CDR3 is 15 residues long. The CDR3 is CASSEFGVGNTEAFF. The CDR3 bases are TGTGCCAGCAGTGAATTTGGAGTAGGGAACACTGAAGCTTTCTTT.

This clone was seen only a few times. J is TRBJ1-2 and V is TRBV6-5; a possible D gene is TRBD1 (5 bases). Between the trimmed V and J ends, which lost 0 bases and 3 bases, there was a span of 8 bases. The CDR3 consists of 14 residues. Germline V gene sequence: CDR1 MNHEY, CDR2 SVGAGI. This chain's CDR3 is CASSYSGGDYGYTF. The CDR3 DNA reads as TGTGCCAGCAGTTACTCTGGGGGGGACTATGGCTACACCTTC.

This clone has a handful of counts. V gene TRBV28 combines with J gene TRBJ1-1, with D hard to call. The CDR3 totals 12 residues. The V end was cut by 2 bases, the J end by 11 bases, with 12 bases between. CDR1 is MDHEN and CDR2 is SYDVKM in the germline V gene. The DNA of the CDR3 is TGTGCCAGCAGTTTAATGGGAGTGAAGGCTTTCTTT. This gives the protein CASSLMGVKAFF.

This clone has only a few counts. The J gene is TRBJ1-4, the V gene TRBV4-2, with D hard to call. CDR1 and CDR2 from the germline V gene are LGHNA and YNFKEQ. The CDR3 contains 16 residues. V gave up 0 bases and J gave up 3 bases, with 11 bases separating them. DNA of the CDR3: TGTGCCAGCAGCCAAGAAAACGGGTCCCCTAATGAAAAACTGTTTTTT. This encodes CASSQENGSPNEKLFF.

This clone was observed once. This chain links TRBV18 with TRBJ1-4; D may be TRBD1 (5 bases). Germline loops: CDR1 KGHSH, CDR2 LQKENI. The length of the CDR3 is 15 residues. V was trimmed by 2 bases and J by 1 base, leaving 8 bases between them. DNA of the CDR3: TGTGCCAGCTCACCAATAGGGGTAACTAATGAAAAACTGTTTTTT. As protein: CASSPIGVTNEKLFF.

The V and J genes are TRBV7-2 and TRBJ2-1, with a weak D call TRBD2 (6 bases). The ends were cut back, 5 bases at V and 14 bases at J, with 16 bases in the middle. This CDR3 region has 12 residues. Germline V gives CDR1 SGHTA, CDR2 FQGNSA. The CDR3 nucleotides are TGTGCCAGCAGCCTCCTCCCGGGGGAGAAGTTCTTC. It yields the protein CASSLLPGEKFF. The whole variable domain, remainder taken from reference TRBV7-2 and TRBJ2-1, is GAGVSQSPSNKVTEKGKDVELRCDPISGHTALYWYRQSLGQGLEFLIYFQGNSAPDKSGLPSDRFSAERTGGSVSTLTIQRTQQEDSAVYLCASSLLPGEKFFGPGTRLTVL.

The chain recombines TRBV18 with TRBJ1-6; a possible D gene is TRBD1 (5 bases). Germline CDR1 is KGHSH and CDR2 is LQKENI. The CDR3 runs to 15 residues. V was clipped by 6 bases and J by 8 bases, with 17 bases between them. The CDR3 bases are TGTGCCAGCTCCCCAGGGCGGGGCTCAGATTCACCCCTCCACTTT. Its translation is CASSPGRGSDSPLHF.

This chain joins TRBV9 and TRBJ2-2, with a weak D call TRBD2 (6 bases). Trimming shortened V by 3 bases and J by 1 base, and 13 bases separated the two germline ends. CDR3 length: 16 amino acids. In germline, CDR1 is SGDLS, CDR2 YYNGEE. CDR3 sequence (DNA): TGTGCCAGCAGCGCTAGACTAGTCAAGAACACCGGGGAGCTGTTTTTT. Translated, it gives CASSARLVKNTGELFF.